These T cell receptor beta chains were read from a single sample in a study of OX40 agonist ivuxolimab in advanced cancers. Generated by immunoSEQ multiplex PCR, the TCRdb table keeps only in-frame clones and is missing some. The table includes over 75,000 clones, about 93% detected once. Sequencing used CD4+ or CD8+ T cells sorted from blood, obtained in a trial of the OX40 agonist ivuxolimab. The receptors stem from an adult with an advanced solid tumor such as melanoma, head and neck, liver or kidney cancer. Both conserved end residues are part of each CDR3. The D gene is left open where the match is weak. Size tells how often a clone was seen (once, few, many) or the class of an expanded clone, and some rows leave it out.

J | D | V | size | DNA | CDR3
TRBJ2-3 | TRBD2 | TRBV19 | - | TGTGCCAGTAGTATGACTAGCGGACGCACAGATACGCAGTATTTT | CASSMTSGRTDTQYF
TRBJ1-5 | - | TRBV7-2 | - | TGTGCCAGCAGCTTAGTTATTAATCAGCCCCAGCATTTT | CASSLVINQPQHF
TRBJ1-2 | - | TRBV11-3 | - | TGTGCCAGCAGCTTAGACAGAAACTATGGCTACACCTTC | CASSLDRNYGYTF
TRBJ2-5 | - | TRBV28 | - | TGTGCCAGCAGTTTAATTCGGACAGAAGAGACCCAGTACTTC | CASSLIRTEETQYF
TRBJ2-5 | TRBD1 | TRBV5-1 | - | TGCGCCAGCATCCGGGACAGGGAGAATACCCAGTACTTC | CASIRDRENTQYF
TRBJ1-2 | TRBD1 | TRBV15 | - | TGTGCCACCAGCAGAGGACAGGGTAACTATGGCTACACCTTC | CATSRGQGNYGYTF
TRBJ2-7 | TRBD2 | TRBV6-5 | - | TGTGCCAGCAGTTATTCGGCGGGAGGCTCGTACGAGCAGTACTTC | CASSYSAGGSYEQYF
TRBJ1-6 | - | TRBV5-1 | - | TGCGCCAGCAGCTTACAACAAAATTCACCCCTCCACTTT | CASSLQQNSPLHF
TRBJ2-2 | - | TRBV5-1 | - | TGCGCCAGCAGCTTAAGGCCCGGGGAGCTGTTTTTT | CASSLRPGELFF
TRBJ2-6 | - | TRBV19 | - | TGTGCCAGTAGTACGACAGCTGGGGCCAACGTCCTGACTTTC | CASSTTAGANVLTF
TRBJ2-3 | - | TRBV28 | - | TGTGCCAGCAGTTTCCACGGGGCACCCGCTAGCACAGATACGCAGTATTTT | CASSFHGAPASTDTQYF
TRBJ2-5 | TRBD1 | TRBV6-5 | - | TGTGCCAGCACCGACAGGGTTCAAGAGACCCAGTACTTC | CASTDRVQETQYF
TRBJ1-4 | TRBD1 | TRBV4-3 | - | TGCGCCAGCAGCCAATGGACAGGGGGAAATGAAAAACTGTTTTTT | CASSQWTGGNEKLFF
TRBJ2-5 | - | TRBV30 | - | TGTGCCTGGAGCGATTGGGGGGGCGCAGGTCCTCAAGAGACCCAGTACTTC | CAWSDWGGAGPQETQYF
TRBJ1-5 | - | TRBV6-4 | - | TGTGCCAGCAGTGACACGGGTCTTGAGCCCCAGCATTTT | CASSDTGLEPQHF
TRBJ2-7 | - | TRBV10-3 | - | TGTGCCATCAGTGATACTAGCAACGAGCAGTACTTC | CAISDTSNEQYF
TRBJ1-2 | - | TRBV28 | - | TGTGCCAGCAGTCGAGCTAACTATGGCTACACCTTC | CASSRANYGYTF
TRBJ1-1 | - | TRBV6-1 | - | TGTGCCACCGCGACCGAGAGCCTTCGGGCTGAAGCTTTCTTT | CATATESLRAEAFF
TRBJ1-2 | - | TRBV6-1 | - | TGTGCCAGCACCCCGACGAAGGGGGGCTATGGCTACACCTTC | CASTPTKGGYGYTF
TRBJ2-7 | - | TRBV5-5 | - | TGTGCCAGCAGTAACTTTCGCGAGCAGTACTTC | CASSNFREQYF
TRBJ2-5 | TRBD1 | TRBV11-1 | - | TGTGCCAGCAGCTTCGCCCCGACAGGGGGAGAAGAGGCCCAGTACTTC | CASSFAPTGGEEAQYF
TRBJ2-1 | - | TRBV13 | once | TGTGCCAGCAGCTTAGGACGGACAGGAGGGGATGAGCAGTTCTTC | CASSLGRTGGDEQFF
TRBJ1-2 | TRBD1 | TRBV27 | - | TGTGCCAGCAGTTCAGGACAGGGGACGCAGGGTGGCTACACCTTC | CASSSGQGTQGGYTF
TRBJ2-7 | TRBD1 | TRBV18 | - | TGTGCCAGCTCACCTGTGGACAGGGGGGGCTCCTACGAGCAGTACTTC | CASSPVDRGGSYEQYF
TRBJ2-6 | - | TRBV9 | once | - | CASSVAGQSVPGANVLTF
TRBJ2-3 | TRBD2 | TRBV4-2 | - | TGTGCCAGCAGCCCCCAGGCTAGCGGGAGCACAGATACGCAGTATTTT | CASSPQASGSTDTQYF
TRBJ1-3 | TRBD1 | TRBV5-1 | - | TGCGCCAGCAGACGAACTGCCGGGACAGGGGACTCTGGAAACACCATATATTTT | CASRRTAGTGDSGNTIYF
TRBJ1-2 | - | TRBV5-4 | - | TGTGCCAGCAGCTCGGGGGGTAGGGGAGTCGGCTATGGCTACACCTTC | CASSSGGRGVGYGYTF
TRBJ1-5 | - | TRBV6-1 | - | TGTGCCAGCAGTGACCGTTTCGGGCCCCAGCATTTT | CASSDRFGPQHF
TRBJ2-1 | - | TRBV19 | - | TGTGCCAGTAGTATAGAGTTGGGGAATGAGCAGTTCTTC | CASSIELGNEQFF
TRBJ2-7 | TRBD1 | TRBV30 | - | TGTGCCTGCGCGTCACAGGGGACGTACGAGCAGTACTTC | CACASQGTYEQYF
TRBJ1-2 | - | TRBV18 | - | TGTGCCAGCTCCCGGGGCGAAAACTATGGCTACACCTTC | CASSRGENYGYTF
TRBJ1-1 | - | TRBV4-1 | - | TGCGCCAGCAGCCAGCCCTTGGAGGGGTACACTGAAGCTTTCTTT | CASSQPLEGYTEAFF
TRBJ1-6 | TRBD1 | TRBV11-3 | - | TGTGCCAGCAGCTTCGGGACAGGGGGATATTCACCCCTCCACTTT | CASSFGTGGYSPLHF
TRBJ2-7 | - | TRBV6-1 | - | TGTGCCAGCAGTGAAGTACAGGGTTACGAGCAGTACTTC | CASSEVQGYEQYF
TRBJ2-4 | - | TRBV4-1 | - | TGCGCCAGCAGCCAAGACTCTCGGGACATTCAGTACTTC | CASSQDSRDIQYF
TRBJ2-1 | TRBD1 | TRBV5-6 | once | TGTGCCAGCAGCCGACAGGGTTCCGCCTACAATGAGCAGTTCTTC | CASSRQGSAYNEQFF
TRBJ2-7 | TRBD1 | TRBV28 | - | TGTGCCAGCAGTTTAGGTGGACAGGGGGCGGGGGAGCAGTACTTC | CASSLGGQGAGEQYF
TRBJ2-7 | TRBD2 | TRBV11-2 | - | TGTGCCAGCAGCTTAGGTGGGACTAGCGGGAGTATCTACGAGCAGTACTTC | CASSLGGTSGSIYEQYF
TRBJ1-6 | - | TRBV28 | - | TGTGCCAGCAGTTTATTAATGGGAACTAATTCACCCCTCCACTTT | CASSLLMGTNSPLHF
TRBJ2-2 | - | TRBV19 | - | TGTGCCAGTACCCTGGGCCCAGGGGACACCGGGGAGCTGTTTTTT | CASTLGPGDTGELFF
TRBJ2-6 | - | TRBV5-4 | - | TGTGCCAGCAGCTTGTTGGGGGGTAGGATCTCTGGGGCCAACGTCCTGACTTTC | CASSLLGGRISGANVLTF
TRBJ2-2 | TRBD2 | TRBV28 | - | TGTGCCAGCAGTCTAGCGGCCGGGGAGCTGTTTTTT | CASSLAAGELFF
TRBJ2-7 | TRBD1 | TRBV7-2 | - | TGTGCCAGCAGCTTAGTGGGGACAGGGACGGACGAGCAGTACTTC | CASSLVGTGTDEQYF
TRBJ2-5 | - | TRBV30 | - | TGTGCCTGGAGTGCCCTCCGGGAGACCCAGTACTTC | CAWSALRETQYF
TRBJ2-7 | - | TRBV7-9 | - | TGTGCCAGCAGCTTACGGCAGAACAACGAGCAGTACTTC | CASSLRQNNEQYF
TRBJ2-1 | TRBD2 | TRBV5-4 | - | TGTGCCAGCAGCTTGGGCGGGACTAGCGGGGACAATGAGCAGTTCTTC | CASSLGGTSGDNEQFF
TRBJ2-3 | TRBD2 | TRBV15 | - | TGTGCCACCAGCTCACGACTAGCGGGAGGGGGAAGGGATACGCAGTATTTT | CATSSRLAGGGRDTQYF
TRBJ2-2 | - | TRBV10-3 | once | TGTGCCATCAGAAGCAGCGGCGGGGAGCTGTTTTTT | CAIRSSGGELFF
TRBJ2-5 | TRBD2 | TRBV5-4 | - | TGTGCCAGCAGACCACAGGGGACTAGCGGGAGGGAGACCCAGTACTTC | CASRPQGTSGRETQYF
TRBJ2-3 | - | TRBV11-2 | - | TGTGCCAGCAGCCCCCGCTCCTCCACCGATACGCAGTATTTT | CASSPRSSTDTQYF
TRBJ2-7 | - | TRBV7-9 | - | TGTGCCAGCAGCTTTCGGGAGAGCTCCTACGAGCAGTACTTC | CASSFRESSYEQYF
TRBJ2-7 | - | TRBV28 | - | TGTGCCAGCAGTTCCTTAGGCTACTCCTACGAGCAGTACTTC | CASSSLGYSYEQYF
TRBJ2-5 | - | TRBV6-5 | - | TGTGCCAGCAGTCCGGTGTCCACGGAGACCCAGTACTTC | CASSPVSTETQYF
TRBJ2-1 | TRBD2 | TRBV5-1 | - | TGCGCCAGCACCGCGCGGACTAGCGGGCCTACTTATGAGCAGTTCTTC | CASTARTSGPTYEQFF